These 6 T cell receptor beta chains came from one sample sequenced in a study of cytomegalovirus exposure and HLA in healthy donors. The PCR made use of 60 Vbeta and 13 Jbeta primers. Assay: immunoSEQ multiplex PCR; the TCRdb copy retains only in-frame clones and omits some. This table holds roughly 160,000 clones, about 80% found once. Sequencing was carried out using PBMCs. The receptors derive from a man aged 40-49 years in good health and CMV-seronegative.

V gene TRBV5-1 combines with J gene TRBJ2-2, with TRBD1 matching 7 bases. With V trimmed by 0 bases and J by 8 bases, 4 bases remained unmatched. There are 14 residues in the CDR3. CDR1 and CDR2 from the germline V gene are SGHRS and YFSETQ. The CDR3 coding sequence is TGCGCCAGCAGCTTGGGACAGGGCCCTGGGGAGCTGTTTTTT. The encoded protein is CASSLGQGPGELFF.

As regards this clone: Sequence at one end of the junction differs from germline and may be a read error. The chain employs TRBV7-9 and TRBJ2-7; 14 bases agree with TRBD2. This CDR3 has 16 amino acids. The germline gives CDR1 SEHNR, CDR2 FQNEAQ (reference sequence). The CDR3 reads CSSSGLAGGRIYEQYF. The CDR3 DNA sequence: TGTTCCAGCAGCGGACTAGCGGGAGGTCGGATTTACGAGCAGTACTTC. Full variable domain (rest looked up from reference TRBV7-9 and TRBJ2-7): DTGVSQNPRHKITKRGQNVTFRCDPISEHNRLYWYRQTLGQGPEFLTYFQNEAQLEKSRLLSDRFSAERPKGSFSTLEIQRTEQGDSAMYLCSSSGLAGGRIYEQYFGPGTRLTVT.

This rearrangement joins TRBV19 to TRBJ2-5, with unresolved D. The J call may be wrong; the DNA end is better matched by TRBJ2-7. The CDR3 contains 13 residues. Germline V gives CDR1 LNHDA, CDR2 SQIVND (reference sequence). CDR3 coding DNA: TGTGCCAGTAGTATACGGCAGGACTACGAGCAGTACTTC. It yields the protein CASSIRQDYEQYF.

The chain joins TRBV6-5 to TRBJ2-1; D is ambiguous. The CDR3 is made up of 11 amino acids. The V gene lost 10 bases and the J gene lost 8 bases, with 12 bases spanning the gap. CDR1 MNHEY and CDR2 SVGAGI come from the germline V gene. CDR3 DNA sequence: TGTGCCACGACGATCGGAGATGAGCAGTTCTTC. Its translation: CATTIGDEQFF.

The chain carries TRBV16 and TRBJ2-7; maybe TRBD1 (7 bases). V lost 4 bases and J lost 1, with 14 bases in between. Germline V gene data show CDR1 as KGHSY and CDR2 as FQNENV. The CDR3 covers 15 residues. The CDR3 DNA reads TGTGCCAGCAGCCCCCCGGCAGGGGGGTCCTACGAGCAGTACTTC. Translation gives CASSPPAGGSYEQYF.

Here the CDR3 DNA reads TGTGCCAGCAGTGCCCTTCAAGTACGCGATGGCTACACCTTC. It encodes CASSALQVRDGYTF. V is TRBV2 and J is TRBJ1-2; D gene uncertain. This CDR3 has 14 amino acids. Germline-derived CDR1 and CDR2 are SNHLY and FYNNEI. V shed 4 bases and J shed 6 bases, with 15 bases lying between them.